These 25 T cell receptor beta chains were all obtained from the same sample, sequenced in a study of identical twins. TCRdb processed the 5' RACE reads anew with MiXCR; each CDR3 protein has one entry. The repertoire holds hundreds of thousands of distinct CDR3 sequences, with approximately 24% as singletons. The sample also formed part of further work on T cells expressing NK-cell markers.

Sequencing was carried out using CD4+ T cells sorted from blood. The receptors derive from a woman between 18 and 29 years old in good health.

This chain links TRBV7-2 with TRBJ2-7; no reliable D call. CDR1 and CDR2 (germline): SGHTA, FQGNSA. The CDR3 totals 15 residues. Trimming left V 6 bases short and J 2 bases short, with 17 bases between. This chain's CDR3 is CASRAQQKTTYEQYF. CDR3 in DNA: TGTGCCAGCAGGGCACAGCAGAAAACAACCTACGAGCAGTACTTC. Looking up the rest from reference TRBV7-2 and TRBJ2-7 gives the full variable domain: GAGVSQSPSNKVTEKGKDVELRCDPISGHTALYWYRQSLGQGLEFLIYFQGNSAPDKSGLPSDRFSAERTGGSVSTLTIQRTQQEDSAVYLCASRAQQKTTYEQYFGPGTRLTVT.

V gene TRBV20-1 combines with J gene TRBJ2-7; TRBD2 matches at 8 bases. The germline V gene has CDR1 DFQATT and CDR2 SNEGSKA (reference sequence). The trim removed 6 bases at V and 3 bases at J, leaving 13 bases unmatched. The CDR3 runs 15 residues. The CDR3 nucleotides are TGCAGTGCCAATCCGGGACTAGGGGGAAACTACGAGCAGTACTTC. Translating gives CSANPGLGGNYEQYF.

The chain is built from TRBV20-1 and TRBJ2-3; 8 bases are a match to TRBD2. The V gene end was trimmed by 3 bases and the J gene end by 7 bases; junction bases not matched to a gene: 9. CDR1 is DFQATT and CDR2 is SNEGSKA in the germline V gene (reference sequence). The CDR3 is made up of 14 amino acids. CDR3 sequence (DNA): TGCAGTGCTAGCTTAGCGGGGCCGGGGAATACGCAGTATTTT. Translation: CSASLAGPGNTQYF.

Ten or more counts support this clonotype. For the CDR3, the DNA is TGCAGCGTTGATGGCCGTGGAGATACGCAGTATTTT. Amino acids: CSVDGRGDTQYF. V and J are TRBV29-1 and TRBJ2-3; unclear D gene. V dropped 3 bases and J dropped 5 bases, with 9 bases sitting between them. The germline gives CDR1 SQVTM, CDR2 ANQGSEA. The CDR3 consists of 12 residues.

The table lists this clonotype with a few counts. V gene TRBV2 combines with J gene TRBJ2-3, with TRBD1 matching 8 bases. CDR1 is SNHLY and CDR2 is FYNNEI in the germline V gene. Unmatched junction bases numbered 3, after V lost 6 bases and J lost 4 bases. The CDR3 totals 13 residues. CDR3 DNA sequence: TGTGCCAGCAGCTACAGGGGGTCAGATACGCAGTATTTT. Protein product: CASSYRGSDTQYF.

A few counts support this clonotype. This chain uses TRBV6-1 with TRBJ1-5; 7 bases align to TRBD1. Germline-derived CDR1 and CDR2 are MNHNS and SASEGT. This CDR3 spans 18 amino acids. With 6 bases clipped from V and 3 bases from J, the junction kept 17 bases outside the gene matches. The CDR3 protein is CASRAHPQGVAVNQPQHF. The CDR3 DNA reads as TGTGCCAGCAGGGCGCACCCTCAGGGGGTAGCTGTCAATCAGCCCCAGCATTTT.

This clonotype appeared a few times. The CDR3 coding sequence is TGCGCCAGCAGCAGCACCACAGGGGGCGGGCAAGAGACCCAGTACTTC. Its translation is CASSSTTGGGQETQYF. The chain uses TRBV5-1 and TRBJ2-5, with 9 bases aligning to TRBD1. CDR3 length: 16 amino acids. The germline V gene encodes CDR1 SGHRS and CDR2 YFSETQ. The V and J ends lost 4 bases and 2 bases, in that order; junction bases with no gene match: 9.

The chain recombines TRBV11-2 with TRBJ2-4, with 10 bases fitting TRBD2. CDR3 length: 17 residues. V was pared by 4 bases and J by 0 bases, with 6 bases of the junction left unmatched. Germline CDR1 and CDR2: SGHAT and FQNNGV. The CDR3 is CASSSPLAGVAKNIQYF. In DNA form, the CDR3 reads TGTGCCAGCAGCTCCCCCCTAGCGGGAGTAGCCAAAAACATTCAGTACTTC.

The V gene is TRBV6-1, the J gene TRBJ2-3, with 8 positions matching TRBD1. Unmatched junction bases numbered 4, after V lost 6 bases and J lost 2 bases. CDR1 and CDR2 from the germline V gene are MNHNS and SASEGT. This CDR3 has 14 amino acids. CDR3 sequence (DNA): TGTGCCAGCAGCCGGGACAGGAACACAGATACGCAGTATTTT. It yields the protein CASSRDRNTDTQYF.

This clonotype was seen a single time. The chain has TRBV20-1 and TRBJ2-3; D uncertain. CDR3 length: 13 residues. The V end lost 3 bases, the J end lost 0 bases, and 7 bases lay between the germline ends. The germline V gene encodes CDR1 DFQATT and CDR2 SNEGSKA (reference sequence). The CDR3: CSASQTSTDTQYF. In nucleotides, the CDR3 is TGCAGTGCTAGCCAAACTAGCACAGATACGCAGTATTTT.

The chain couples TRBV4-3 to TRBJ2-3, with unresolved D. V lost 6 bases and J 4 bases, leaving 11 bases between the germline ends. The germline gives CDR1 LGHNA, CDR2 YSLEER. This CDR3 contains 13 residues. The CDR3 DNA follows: TGCGCCAGCAGTTTATATCCCCCAGATACGCAGTATTTT. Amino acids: CASSLYPPDTQYF.

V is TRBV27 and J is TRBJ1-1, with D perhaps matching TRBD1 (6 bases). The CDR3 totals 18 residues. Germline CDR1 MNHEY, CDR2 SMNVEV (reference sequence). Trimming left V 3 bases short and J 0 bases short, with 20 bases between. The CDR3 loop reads CASSFRRDRFRVNTEAFF. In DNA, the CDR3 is TGTGCCAGCAGTTTCAGAAGAGACAGGTTTAGAGTGAACACTGAAGCTTTCTTT.

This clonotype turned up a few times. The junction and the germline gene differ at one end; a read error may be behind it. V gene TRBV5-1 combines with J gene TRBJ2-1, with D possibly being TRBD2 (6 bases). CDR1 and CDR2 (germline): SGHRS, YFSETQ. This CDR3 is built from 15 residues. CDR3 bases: TGCGCCAGCAGAGCGGCGGGAACCTCCCACAATGAGCAGTTCTTC. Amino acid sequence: CASRAAGTSHNEQFF.

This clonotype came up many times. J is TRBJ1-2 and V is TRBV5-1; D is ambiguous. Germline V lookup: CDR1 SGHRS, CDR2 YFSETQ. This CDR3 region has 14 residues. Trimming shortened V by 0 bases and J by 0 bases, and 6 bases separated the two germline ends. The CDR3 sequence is CASSLGEANYGYTF. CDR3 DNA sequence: TGCGCCAGCAGCTTGGGGGAAGCTAACTATGGCTACACCTTC.

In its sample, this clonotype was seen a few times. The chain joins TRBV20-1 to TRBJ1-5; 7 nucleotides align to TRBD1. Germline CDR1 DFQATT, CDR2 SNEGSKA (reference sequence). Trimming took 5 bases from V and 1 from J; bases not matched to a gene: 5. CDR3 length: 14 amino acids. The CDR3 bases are TGCAGTGCTCGGGACAGAAGGAGCAATCAGCCCCAGCATTTT. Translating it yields CSARDRRSNQPQHF.

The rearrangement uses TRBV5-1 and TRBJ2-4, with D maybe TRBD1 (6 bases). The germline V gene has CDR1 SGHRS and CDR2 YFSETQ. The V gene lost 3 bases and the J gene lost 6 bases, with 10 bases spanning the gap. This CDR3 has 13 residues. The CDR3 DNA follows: TGCGCCAGCAGCTCTACAGGGATAAACATTCAGTACTTC. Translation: CASSSTGINIQYF.

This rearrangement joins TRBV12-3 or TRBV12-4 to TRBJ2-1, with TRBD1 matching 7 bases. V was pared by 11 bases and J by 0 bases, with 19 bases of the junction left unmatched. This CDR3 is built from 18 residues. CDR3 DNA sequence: TGTGCCTTCAGTTTAGAAAACAGGGGAACTAGCTCCTACAATGAGCAGTTCTTC. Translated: CAFSLENRGTSSYNEQFF.

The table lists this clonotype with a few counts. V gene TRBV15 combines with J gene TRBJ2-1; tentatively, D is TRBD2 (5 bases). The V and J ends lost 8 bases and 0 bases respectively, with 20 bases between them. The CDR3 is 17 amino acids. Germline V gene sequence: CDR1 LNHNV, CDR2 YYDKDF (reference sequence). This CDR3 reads CATSWENALSSYNEQFF. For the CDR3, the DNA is TGTGCCACCTCATGGGAGAATGCCCTGAGCTCCTACAATGAGCAGTTCTTC.

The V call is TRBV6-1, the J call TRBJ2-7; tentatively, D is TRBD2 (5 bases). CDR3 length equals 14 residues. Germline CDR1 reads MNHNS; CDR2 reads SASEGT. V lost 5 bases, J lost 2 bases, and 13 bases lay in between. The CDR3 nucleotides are TGTGCCAGCAGTACCCCGGCGGGTACCTACGAGCAGTACTTC. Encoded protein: CASSTPAGTYEQYF.

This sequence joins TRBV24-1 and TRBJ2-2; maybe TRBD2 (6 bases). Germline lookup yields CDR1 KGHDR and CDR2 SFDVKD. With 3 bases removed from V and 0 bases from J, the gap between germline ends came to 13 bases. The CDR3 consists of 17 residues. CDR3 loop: CATSDLPGAANTGELFF. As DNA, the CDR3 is TGTGCCACCAGTGATCTCCCGGGAGCCGCGAACACCGGGGAGCTGTTTTTT.

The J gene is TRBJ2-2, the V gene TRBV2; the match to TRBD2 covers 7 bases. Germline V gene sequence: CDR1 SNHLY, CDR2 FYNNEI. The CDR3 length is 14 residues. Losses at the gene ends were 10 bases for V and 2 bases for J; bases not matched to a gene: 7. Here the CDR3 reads CATRGGGNTGELFF. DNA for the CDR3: TGTGCCACCCGGGGCGGGGGTAACACCGGGGAGCTGTTTTTT.

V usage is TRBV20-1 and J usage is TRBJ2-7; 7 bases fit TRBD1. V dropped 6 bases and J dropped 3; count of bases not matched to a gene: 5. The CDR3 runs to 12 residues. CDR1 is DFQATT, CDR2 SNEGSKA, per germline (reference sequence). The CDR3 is CSAGDRVYEQYF. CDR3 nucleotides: TGCAGTGCCGGGGACAGAGTCTACGAGCAGTACTTC.

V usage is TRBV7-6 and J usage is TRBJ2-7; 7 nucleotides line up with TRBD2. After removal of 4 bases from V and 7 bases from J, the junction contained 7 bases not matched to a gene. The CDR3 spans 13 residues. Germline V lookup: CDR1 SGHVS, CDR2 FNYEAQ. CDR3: CASSSSQRGEQYF. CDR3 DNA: TGTGCCAGCAGCTCTAGTCAGCGGGGTGAGCAGTACTTC.

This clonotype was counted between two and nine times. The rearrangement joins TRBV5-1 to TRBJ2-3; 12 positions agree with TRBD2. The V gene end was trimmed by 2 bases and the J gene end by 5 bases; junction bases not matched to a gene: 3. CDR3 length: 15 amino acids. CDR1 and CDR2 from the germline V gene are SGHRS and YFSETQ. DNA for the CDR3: TGCGCCAGCAGCTTACTGACTAGCGGGGGAGATACGCAGTATTTT. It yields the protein CASSLLTSGGDTQYF.

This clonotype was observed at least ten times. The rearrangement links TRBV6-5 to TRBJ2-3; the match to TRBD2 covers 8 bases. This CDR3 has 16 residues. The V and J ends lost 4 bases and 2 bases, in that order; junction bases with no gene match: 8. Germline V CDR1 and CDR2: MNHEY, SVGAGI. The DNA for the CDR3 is TGTGCCAGCAGTTGGTCCGGGGGGGCGATCACAGATACGCAGTATTTT. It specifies CASSWSGGAITDTQYF.